What follows is one T cell receptor (beta chain) and its context. These data are taken from a study of T cell changes during pregnancy in multiple sclerosis. The method was immunoSEQ multiplex PCR; TCRdb's version includes in-frame clones alone and lacks a portion of them. In the table there are 85,000 to 90,000 clones, roughly 90% of which are singletons. The J segment lost 5 bases and the V segment lost 2 bases, leaving 6 bases of the junction unmatched. The CDR3 extends over 16 amino acids. Germline CDR1 is SGHAT and CDR2 is FQNNGV. This sequence joins TRBV11-2 and TRBJ1-6, with 7 positions matching TRBD1. The clonotype was recovered from a female donor in good health, enrolled as a control in a pregnancy study. The input for sequencing was peripheral blood, taken in the first trimester of pregnancy. This CDR3 is CASSLRQGVNNSPLHF. The CDR3 nucleotides are TGTGCCAGCAGCTTAAGGCAGGGGGTTAATAATTCACCCCTCCACTTT.